Listed here are 23 T cell receptor beta chains from one sample, sequenced in a study of T-cell reconstitution after alpha-beta-depleted transplantation in children. Unique molecular identifiers were incorporated when the TCRbeta library was constructed. TCRdb re-called the PCR reads through MiXCR, storing one row per CDR3 protein. The top ten clones hold roughly 2.7% of a sample with a few hundred thousand distinct CDR3 sequences, 25% of them seen once. The sample consisted of PBMCs, taken before TCRalphabeta/CD19-depleted stem cell transplant. The receptors here all came from a girl aged 2-10 years with Fanconi anemia, due to receive a stem cell transplant.

This clonotype was observed many times. CDR3 nucleotides: TGTGCCAGCAGCGCGCAATACAATGAGCAGTTCTTC. Amino acid sequence: CASSAQYNEQFF. The chain carries TRBV9 and TRBJ2-1, with no clear D. Germline CDR1 is SGDLS and CDR2 is YYNGEE. The CDR3 contains 12 residues. The V and J ends lost 3 bases and 4 bases respectively, with 5 bases between them.

V is TRBV9 and J is TRBJ2-1, with 16 bases lining up with TRBD2. The CDR3 covers 19 residues. CDR1 is SGDLS and CDR2 is YYNGEE in the germline V gene. V lost 0 bases and J lost 4; bases outside the gene matches: 7. The CDR3 sequence: CASSVDPGTSGRVYNEQFF. The CDR3 region has the DNA TGTGCCAGCAGCGTAGATCCCGGGACTAGCGGGAGGGTATACAATGAGCAGTTCTTC.

The chain recombines TRBV6-5 with TRBJ2-5, with D tentatively TRBD1 (6 bases). CDR1 is MNHEY and CDR2 is SVGAGI in the germline V gene. The CDR3 sequence is 16 residues long. Trimming took off 0 bases at V and 4 bases at J, with 15 bases between the two ends. In DNA form, the CDR3 reads TGTGCCAGCAGTTACTCCCCTCTACAGGGCCGAGAGACCCAGTACTTC. This gives the protein CASSYSPLQGRETQYF.

This clonotype was seen repeatedly, ten times or more. The chain uses TRBV10-3 and TRBJ2-7, with a possible D match to TRBD2 (7 bases). Germline CDR1 is ENHRY and CDR2 is SYGVKD. The CDR3 is made up of 17 amino acids. V lost 1 base and J 6 bases, leaving 22 bases between the germline ends. CDR3 sequence reads: CAISEWGLKGGLGEQYF. The CDR3, as DNA: TGTGCCATCAGTGAGTGGGGATTAAAGGGGGGGCTCGGCGAGCAGTACTTC.

The sample holds many counts of this clonotype. This CDR3 reads CASTPSGGAITDTQYF. The CDR3, as DNA: TGTGCCAGCACGCCTAGCGGGGGGGCTATCACAGATACGCAGTATTTT. The chain is built from TRBV12-3 or TRBV12-4 and TRBJ2-3, with 12 bases matching TRBD2. The V gene end was trimmed by 7 bases and the J gene end by 2 bases; junction bases not matched to a gene: 7. This CDR3 is 16 amino acids long.

This clonotype was picked up many times. The rearrangement links TRBV29-1 to TRBJ2-1; the D gene is possibly TRBD2 (5 bases). The CDR3 covers 12 residues. Germline V gives CDR1 SQVTM, CDR2 ANQGSEA. The V gene lost 4 bases and the J gene lost 4 bases, with 8 bases spanning the gap. CDR3 residues: CSVVEGYNEQFF. The DNA for the CDR3 is TGCAGCGTTGTCGAGGGTTACAATGAGCAGTTCTTC.

In this sample, this clonotype turned up many times. The chain has TRBV12-3 or TRBV12-4 and TRBJ2-2, with D unclear. V lost 6 bases, J lost 6 bases, and 11 bases lay in between. The CDR3 totals 13 residues. CDR3 residues: CASSRMISGELFF. CDR3 nucleotides: TGTGCCAGCAGCCGGATGATTTCCGGGGAGCTGTTTTTT.

This clonotype was counted at least ten times. The CDR3 loop reads CSAKRGRYNEQFF. The CDR3 region has the DNA TGCAGTGCTAAGCGGGGCCGCTACAATGAGCAGTTCTTC. This chain uses TRBV20-1 with TRBJ2-1; TRBD2 aligns across 7 bases. V was clipped by 4 bases and J by 3 bases; unmatched bases: 3. Germline CDR1 reads DFQATT; CDR2 reads SNEGSKA (reference sequence). The CDR3 runs 13 residues.

The CDR3 DNA reads TGTGCCAGCAGCTCCCACGAGGGCAATGAGCAGTTCTTC. Translated: CASSSHEGNEQFF. The chain has TRBV7-2 and TRBJ2-1; TRBD2 might be the D (5 bases). The ends were cut back, 4 bases at V and 6 bases at J, with 10 bases in the middle. The CDR3 contains 13 residues. Germline CDR1 and CDR2: SGHTA and FQGNSA.

About this clonotype itself: Compared with germline, one end of the junction differs, possibly owing to a read error. V is TRBV20-1 and J is TRBJ2-6; D unclear. The CDR3 loop spans 16 amino acids. The germline gives CDR1 DFQATT, CDR2 SNEGSKA (reference sequence). The CDR3 here is CSARAIGRAGANVLTF. The DNA of the CDR3 is TGCAGTGCTAGAGCCATAGGACGGGCTGGAGCCAACGTCCTGACTTTC.

The chain has TRBV4-1 and TRBJ1-1, with D maybe TRBD1 (5 bases). V was trimmed by 3 bases and J by 1 base, leaving 12 bases between them. Germline-derived CDR1 and CDR2 are MGHRA and YSYEKL. This CDR3 is 15 amino acids long. The CDR3 nucleotides read TGCGCCAGCAGCCACCTGACAGCCCCGAACACTGAAGCTTTCTTT. Its translation is CASSHLTAPNTEAFF.

This clonotype was recorded many times. The chain recombines TRBV7-2 with TRBJ1-3; D unclear. CDR1 and CDR2 (germline): SGHTA, FQGNSA. V gave up 2 bases and J gave up 0 bases, with 8 bases separating them. There are 15 residues in the CDR3. The CDR3 sequence is CASSLRASSGNTIYF. As DNA, the CDR3 is TGTGCCAGCAGCTTAAGAGCTAGCTCTGGAAACACCATATATTTT.

CDR3 bases: TGTGCCAGCAGTTTCGGGGTCAACACAGATACGCAGTATTTT. Protein: CASSFGVNTDTQYF. The rearrangement joins TRBV27 to TRBJ2-3, with a possible D match to TRBD2 (5 bases). This CDR3 is 14 amino acids long. V shed 3 bases and J shed 2 bases, with 9 bases lying between them. Per the germline V gene, CDR1 is MNHEY and CDR2 is SMNVEV (reference sequence).

The table lists this clonotype with many counts. J is TRBJ2-3 and V is TRBV29-1, with D perhaps TRBD1 (5 bases). The CDR3 spans 14 residues. Germline assignment: CDR1 SQVTM and CDR2 ANQGSEA. Trimming took 3 bases from V and 3 from J, leaving 13 bases between them. The chain's CDR3 is CSVEGRVRTDTQYF. Here the CDR3 DNA reads TGCAGCGTTGAGGGCAGGGTAAGGACAGATACGCAGTATTTT.

Many counts were recorded for this clonotype. This chain joins TRBV20-1 and TRBJ2-5; 11 bases fit TRBD2. Germline loops: CDR1 DFQATT, CDR2 SNEGSKA (reference sequence). After removal of 1 base from V and 5 bases from J, the junction contained 3 bases not matched to a gene. The CDR3 consists of 14 residues. The CDR3 is CSARALAGVETQYF. CDR3 DNA sequence: TGCAGTGCTAGAGCACTAGCGGGAGTGGAGACCCAGTACTTC.

This clonotype showed up many times. The chain recombines TRBV12-3 or TRBV12-4 with TRBJ2-1; 10 nucleotides agree with TRBD2. The J segment lost 4 bases and the V segment lost 5 bases, leaving 5 bases of the junction unmatched. This CDR3 has 15 residues. The DNA for the CDR3 is TGTGCCAGCAGTCACACTAGCGGGATATACAATGAGCAGTTCTTC. Protein product: CASSHTSGIYNEQFF.

This clonotype was observed at least ten times. This rearrangement joins TRBV29-1 to TRBJ2-1, with D possibly TRBD2 on 6 matching bases. V was pared by 8 bases and J by 4 bases, with 21 bases between. There are 15 residues in the CDR3. Germline-derived CDR1 and CDR2 are SQVTM and ANQGSEA. This CDR3 is CSSSAPGVRYNEQFF. CDR3 in DNA: TGCAGCTCAAGTGCCCCGGGGGTACGATACAATGAGCAGTTCTTC.

The table lists this clonotype with many counts. The chain joins TRBV20-1 to TRBJ2-7, with TRBD1 matching over 8 bases. Germline values: CDR1 DFQATT, CDR2 SNEGSKA (reference sequence). J was trimmed by 3 bases and V by 1 base; bases with no gene match: 5. This CDR3 has 14 amino acids. DNA for the CDR3: TGCAGTGCTAGAGTGGCCGGACAGGGCTACGAGCAGTACTTC. Translated: CSARVAGQGYEQYF.

This clonotype was detected many times. The chain is built from TRBV20-1 and TRBJ2-1, with TRBD1 as a possible D gene (5 bases). The CDR3 spans 15 residues. The germline V gene encodes CDR1 DFQATT and CDR2 SNEGSKA (reference sequence). V was pared by 0 bases and J by 5 bases, with 14 bases between. Here the CDR3 DNA reads TGCAGTGCTAGAGATCCGTCAGGGTCCAACAATGAGCAGTTCTTC. Translating it yields CSARDPSGSNNEQFF.

This clonotype has at least ten counts. J is TRBJ2-1 and V is TRBV20-1, with D maybe TRBD2 (6 bases). The CDR3 totals 11 residues. V was trimmed by 1 base and J by 16 bases, leaving 14 bases between them. Germline V lookup: CDR1 DFQATT, CDR2 SNEGSKA (reference sequence). The CDR3 is CSARAPGLSFF. The CDR3 region has the DNA TGCAGTGCTAGAGCTCCGGGACTTTCTTTCTTC.

This clonotype was counted at least ten times. This chain joins TRBV15 and TRBJ2-3; 7 nucleotides line up with TRBD1. The CDR3 covers 13 residues. The trim removed 6 bases at V and 3 bases at J, leaving 3 bases unmatched. Germline V gene sequence: CDR1 LNHNV, CDR2 YYDKDF (reference sequence). CDR3 in amino acids: CATRETGTDTQYF. The CDR3 bases are TGTGCCACCAGAGAGACAGGGACAGATACGCAGTATTTT.

V is TRBV3-1 and J is TRBJ1-3; 7 bases align to TRBD1. V was pared by 1 base and J by 4 bases, with 13 bases of the junction left unmatched. Germline lookup yields CDR1 LGHDT and CDR2 YNNKEL (reference sequence). This CDR3 has 18 amino acids. CDR3 in amino acids: CASSQVARGYELGNTIYF. For the CDR3, the DNA is TGTGCCAGCAGCCAAGTCGCCAGGGGGTACGAGTTGGGAAACACCATATATTTT. The full variable domain, its missing parts supplied by reference TRBV3-1 and TRBJ1-3, is DTAVSQTPKYLVTQMGNDKSIKCEQNLGHDTMYWYKQDSKKFLKIMFSYNNKELIINETVPNRFSPKSPDKAHLNLHINSLELGDSAVYFCASSQVARGYELGNTIYFGEGSWLTVV.

This clonotype came up many times. The chain is built from TRBV29-1 and TRBJ2-7; weak D call: TRBD1 (5 bases). CDR3 length equals 13 residues. Looked up from germline, CDR1 is SQVTM and CDR2 is ANQGSEA. With 2 bases removed from V and 0 bases from J, the gap between germline ends came to 8 bases. The CDR3 nucleotides are TGCAGCGTTGAACGAGACAGCTCCTACGAGCAGTACTTC. Translated, it gives CSVERDSSYEQYF.